The next 12 T cell receptor beta chains were all read from a single sample in a study of T cells in Graves' hyperthyroidism and ophthalmopathy. RNA transcripts served as the template for amplifying TCR beta CDR3 regions. The primer set for the first-round RT-PCR of the TCR CDR3 was HTBI. TCRdb recomputed calls from the multiplex PCR reads with MiXCR, one row per CDR3 protein. The sample lists 300,000 to 350,000 distinct CDR3 sequences, 20% to 25% occurring once. The sample comprised blood. All receptors derive from a woman aged 45 to 65 with Graves' hyperthyroidism.

Here the CDR3 reads CATKASGSSYEQYF. Here the CDR3 DNA reads TGTGCCACTAAAGCTAGCGGGAGCTCCTACGAGCAGTACTTC. The chain recombines TRBV11-2 with TRBJ2-7; 10 bases match TRBD2. Losses at the gene ends were 10 bases for V and 0 bases for J; bases not matched to a gene: 6. This CDR3 contains 14 residues. Germline CDR1 is SGHAT and CDR2 is FQNNGV.

This clonotype was found many times. The chain joins TRBV11-3 to TRBJ1-6; 7 bases are a match to TRBD1. The length of the CDR3 is 16 residues. The germline gives CDR1 SGHNT, CDR2 YENEEA. V lost 3 bases and J lost 9; bases outside the gene matches: 11. This CDR3 is CASSFNRHRGSSPLHF. Written as DNA, the CDR3 is TGTGCCAGCAGCTTTAACCGACACAGGGGAAGTTCACCCCTCCACTTT.

In its sample, this clonotype was seen many times. This chain joins TRBV5-1 and TRBJ1-1, with a weak D call TRBD1 (6 bases). The CDR3 totals 16 residues. Trimming removed 6 bases at V and 2 bases at J, with 20 bases between. CDR1 and CDR2 (germline): SGHRS, YFSETQ. CDR3 in amino acids: CASNRGGFDTNTEAFF. CDR3 nucleotides: TGCGCCAGCAATAGAGGGGGGTTTGATACTAACACTGAAGCTTTCTTT.

This clonotype appeared once. The chain links TRBV27 to TRBJ2-3, with 10 bases lining up with TRBD2. The CDR3 loop spans 18 amino acids. With V trimmed by 5 bases and J by 1 base, 12 bases remained unmatched. CDR1 is MNHEY, CDR2 SMNVEV, per germline (reference sequence). In DNA, the CDR3 is TGTGCCAGCAGTCCAACTACGCGAGCGGGGGGGGGCACAGATACGCAGTATTTT. It encodes CASSPTTRAGGGTDTQYF.

The DNA of the CDR3 is TGCGCCAGCAACCCGGGGCGGTTCCCCGGGGAGCTGTTTTTT. Translation gives CASNPGRFPGELFF. The rearrangement uses TRBV5-1 and TRBJ2-2; D is perhaps TRBD1 or TRBD2 (5 bases each). The V end lost 6 bases, the J end lost 6 bases, and 15 bases lay between the germline ends. CDR3 size: 14 residues. Germline CDR1 is SGHRS and CDR2 is YFSETQ.

This clonotype was picked up many times. V usage is TRBV6-1 and J usage is TRBJ1-1; no definite D call. Trimming left V 4 bases short and J 5 bases short, with 17 bases between. The CDR3 totals 15 residues. CDR1 and CDR2 (germline): MNHNS, SASEGT. Written as DNA, the CDR3 is TGTGCCAGCAGTGTCCGCGGAACCCTTGGGACTGAAGCTTTCTTT. Translated, it gives CASSVRGTLGTEAFF.

The table lists this clonotype with many counts. V is TRBV28 and J is TRBJ1-2; D is possibly TRBD1 (5 bases). CDR3 length: 12 amino acids. V lost 7 bases and J lost 8, with 14 bases in between. CDR1 MDHEN and CDR2 SYDVKM come from the germline V gene. The chain's CDR3 is CASTSGSLGYTF. The CDR3 coding sequence is TGTGCCAGCACTTCAGGGAGTTTGGGCTACACCTTC.

This clonotype has just a few counts. A much larger clone lies one base from this, so it may be a read error. The CDR3 ends on some other residue instead of the conserved phenylalanine or tryptophan, so this is likely a read error. The chain combines TRBV27 with TRBJ1-5; possible D gene TRBD1, 5 bases. V gave up 2 bases and J gave up 2 bases, with 10 bases separating them. This CDR3 spans 15 amino acids. In germline, CDR1 is MNHEY, CDR2 SMNVEV (reference sequence). The CDR3 nucleotides are TGTGCCAGCAGTTTAGAGGGGATAGGCAATCAGCCCCAGCATCTT. It encodes CASSLEGIGNQPQHL.

This clonotype was seen repeatedly, ten times or more. The chain has TRBV20-1 and TRBJ1-6, with 8 bases aligning to TRBD1. V lost 5 bases and J lost 4; bases outside the gene matches: 10. Germline CDR1 is DFQATT and CDR2 is SNEGSKA (reference sequence). This CDR3 has 16 residues. CDR3 amino acids: CSAARTGTSYNSPLHF. DNA of the CDR3: TGCAGTGCTGCCCGGACAGGGACAAGTTATAATTCACCCCTCCACTTT.

This clonotype was detected a few times. The CDR3 spells CASSPDTSEAFF. The CDR3 nucleotides are TGTGCCAGCAGCCCGGACACCAGTGAAGCTTTCTTT. The chain employs TRBV7-2 and TRBJ1-1; D may be TRBD1 (5 bases). This CDR3 is 12 amino acids long. Germline CDR1 SGHTA, CDR2 FQGNSA. Trimming shortened V by 5 bases and J by 7 bases, and 11 bases separated the two germline ends. Using reference TRBV7-2 and TRBJ1-1 for the parts outside the CDR3, the full variable domain is GAGVSQSPSNKVTEKGKDVELRCDPISGHTALYWYRQSLGQGLEFLIYFQGNSAPDKSGLPSDRFSAERTGGSVSTLTIQRTQQEDSAVYLCASSPDTSEAFFGQGTRLTVV.

The chain uses TRBV6-6 and TRBJ2-7; 8 bases agree with TRBD1. V trimming: 2 bases; J trimming: 6 bases; junction bases outside the gene matches: 3. This CDR3 contains 13 residues. CDR1 is MNHNY and CDR2 is SVGAGI in the germline V gene (reference sequence). CDR3 bases: TGTGCCAGCAGTTACCGGACAGGGAGCGAGCAGTACTTC. It codes for CASSYRTGSEQYF.

This clonotype was observed a few times. Since a much larger clone is just one base distant, this may be a read error. This rearrangement joins TRBV28 to TRBJ2-1; TRBD1 matches at 7 bases. V shed 5 bases, J shed 13 bases, and the junction held 17 bases outside the gene matches. Looked up from germline, CDR1 is MDHEN and CDR2 is SYDVKM. The CDR3 consists of 15 residues. CDR3 loop: CASSGTGERGTRQFF. Written as DNA, the CDR3 is TGTGCCAGCAGTGGAACAGGGGAAAGGGGCACTCGACAGTTCTTC.